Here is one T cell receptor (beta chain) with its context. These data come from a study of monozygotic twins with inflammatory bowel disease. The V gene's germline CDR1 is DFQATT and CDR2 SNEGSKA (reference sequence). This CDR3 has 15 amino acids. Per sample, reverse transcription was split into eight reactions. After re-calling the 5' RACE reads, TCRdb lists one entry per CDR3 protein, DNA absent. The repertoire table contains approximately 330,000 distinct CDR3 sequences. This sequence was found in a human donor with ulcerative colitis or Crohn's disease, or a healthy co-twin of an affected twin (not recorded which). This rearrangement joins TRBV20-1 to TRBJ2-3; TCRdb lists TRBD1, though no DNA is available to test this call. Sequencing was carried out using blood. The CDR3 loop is CSARVGGFVTDTQYF.